The source of this T cell receptor (beta chain) is a study of vaccination and CD4 T cells after COVID-19. Sequence data for DNA of cultured CD4+ T cells were generated by the Oncomine TCR Beta short-read assay. TCRdb re-analysed the PCR reads in MiXCR, keeping a single row per CDR3 protein. Of more than 15,000 distinct CDR3 sequences in the sample, more than 40% are singletons; the top ten hold roughly 4%. Germline lookup yields CDR1 SEHNR and CDR2 FQNEAQ (reference sequence). V lost 0 bases to trimming and J lost 5 bases; unmatched junction nucleotides: 4. The CDR3 is 15 amino acids. Concerning this clonotype itself: The target antigen is unknown.

Treatment: roughly 11-day PBMC culture with coronavirus spike peptide pools or control peptides (ViraFEST assay). This material consisted of CD4+ T cells from blood, cultured in vitro, taken before SARS-CoV-2 vaccination. This receptor was identified in a human donor who had recovered from COVID-19. The J gene is TRBJ1-1, the V gene TRBV7-9; TRBD1 matches 9 bases. The CDR3 nucleotides read TGTGCCAGCAGCTTAGCCCCGACAGGGGGAACTGAAGCTTTCTTT. Amino acids: CASSLAPTGGTEAFF.